These T cell receptor beta chains were read from a single sample in a study of neoadjuvant anti-PD-1 for oral cavity cancer. Assay used: immunoSEQ multiplex PCR; TCRdb lists only in-frame clones, some missing. The table lists several thousand clones, approximately 70% of them singletons, with about 8% in the top ten. The sequencing used tumor tissue, collected before nivolumab (anti-PD-1) treatment. The receptor source for this set is a person between 40 and 85 years old with oral cavity squamous cell carcinoma. The CDR3 runs from the conserved cysteine through the conserved F or W.

J gene: TRBJ1-1
V gene: TRBV5-1
CDR3 length: 11
CDR3 protein: CASSGNTEAFF

J gene: TRBJ2-5
V gene: TRBV5-1
CDR3 length: 15
CDR3 protein: CASSPDRGTRETQYF

J gene: TRBJ2-6
V gene: TRBV27
CDR3 length: 16
CDR3 protein: CASSPVGASGANVLTF

J gene: TRBJ2-2
V gene: TRBV6-6
CDR3 length: 15
CDR3 protein: CASSNRGAGTGELFF

J gene: TRBJ2-3
V gene: TRBV19
CDR3 length: 15
CDR3 protein: CASSSSGSLADTQYF

J gene: TRBJ2-5
V gene: TRBV7-9
CDR3 length: 14
CDR3 protein: CASSPLTFQETQYF

J gene: TRBJ1-1
V gene: TRBV5-1
CDR3 length: 13
CDR3 protein: CASSSGMNTEAFF

J gene: TRBJ2-7
V gene: TRBV6-5
CDR3 length: 13
CDR3 protein: CASSYASGYEQYF

J gene: TRBJ2-7
V gene: TRBV7-9
CDR3 length: 15
CDR3 protein: CASSLGTGGVPEQYF

J gene: TRBJ1-3
V gene: TRBV7-8
CDR3 length: 14
CDR3 protein: CASSLDSSGNTIYF

J gene: TRBJ2-4
V gene: TRBV19
CDR3 length: 13
CDR3 protein: CASSMQPKNIQYF

J gene: TRBJ2-7
V gene: TRBV4-1
CDR3 length: 16
CDR3 protein: CASSQGIGRAAYEQYF

J gene: TRBJ1-5
V gene: TRBV27
CDR3 length: 14
CDR3 protein: CASSDAFWNQPQHF

J gene: TRBJ1-1
V gene: TRBV7-3
CDR3 length: 13
CDR3 protein: CASSLSGETEAFF

J gene: TRBJ1-1
V gene: TRBV30
CDR3 length: 12
CDR3 protein: CAWQGMNTEAFF

J gene: TRBJ1-1
V gene: TRBV6-5
CDR3 length: 15
CDR3 protein: CASSHLRAGNTEAFF

J gene: TRBJ2-1
V gene: TRBV27
CDR3 length: 16
CDR3 protein: CASSNDRAGAYNEQFF

J gene: TRBJ2-5
V gene: TRBV6-1
CDR3 length: 15
CDR3 protein: CASSEGSSAAETQYF

J gene: TRBJ2-2
V gene: TRBV19
CDR3 length: 15
CDR3 protein: CASSTIELGSGELFF

J gene: TRBJ2-3
V gene: TRBV25-1
CDR3 length: 16
CDR3 protein: CASSHYRDSTVDTQYF

J gene: TRBJ2-7
V gene: TRBV27
CDR3 length: 15
CDR3 protein: CATSGLAGNEHEQYF

J gene: TRBJ2-7
V gene: TRBV7-4
CDR3 length: 14
CDR3 protein: CASSLALVGNEQYF

J gene: TRBJ1-5
V gene: TRBV30
CDR3 length: 13
CDR3 protein: CAWLTISNQPQHF

J gene: TRBJ2-3
V gene: TRBV7-9
CDR3 length: 15
CDR3 protein: CASTYVSGRSDTQYF

J gene: TRBJ1-5
V gene: TRBV25-1
CDR3 length: 15
CDR3 protein: CATLTGGLLRRPQHF

J gene: TRBJ1-5
V gene: TRBV18
CDR3 length: 13
CDR3 protein: CASRQDSNQPQHF

J gene: TRBJ2-3
V gene: TRBV5-1
CDR3 length: 13
CDR3 protein: CASRGLAGDTQYF

J gene: TRBJ2-5
V gene: TRBV7-3
CDR3 length: 14
CDR3 protein: CASSLSGGFRAQYF

J gene: TRBJ1-4
V gene: TRBV7-5
CDR3 length: 16
CDR3 protein: CVRSSNLGRINEKLFF

J gene: TRBJ1-2
V gene: TRBV5-1
CDR3 length: 15
CDR3 protein: CASSPTGDRGYGYTF

J gene: TRBJ2-3
V gene: TRBV27
CDR3 length: 16
CDR3 protein: CASGSGGSVATDTQYF

J gene: TRBJ1-4
V gene: TRBV7-2
CDR3 length: 16
CDR3 protein: CASRSRIDDRREKLFF

J gene: TRBJ2-7
V gene: TRBV7-9
CDR3 length: 16
CDR3 protein: CASSFRSGRSGDEQYF

J gene: TRBJ2-2
V gene: TRBV19
CDR3 length: 17
CDR3 protein: CASSSRGASGRSGELFF

J gene: TRBJ1-5
V gene: TRBV28
CDR3 length: 15
CDR3 protein: CASSSASEGHQPQHF

J gene: TRBJ2-7
V gene: TRBV4-1
CDR3 length: 13
CDR3 protein: CASSPQGRYEQYF

J gene: TRBJ2-7
V gene: TRBV28
CDR3 length: 13
CDR3 protein: CASRGQSEPEQYF

J gene: TRBJ2-4
V gene: TRBV6-1
CDR3 length: 18
CDR3 protein: CASSGTSGSFLAKNIQYF

J gene: TRBJ2-3
V gene: TRBV5-4
CDR3 length: 16
CDR3 protein: CASSPRLAGGWGTQYF

J gene: TRBJ1-2
V gene: TRBV7-2
CDR3 length: 12
CDR3 protein: CASSLDGRGYTF

J gene: TRBJ2-5
V gene: TRBV10-1
CDR3 length: 13
CDR3 protein: CASRATPQETQYF

J gene: TRBJ2-7
V gene: TRBV11-2
CDR3 length: 13
CDR3 protein: CASSLEVGRGQYF

J gene: TRBJ2-7
V gene: TRBV11-3
CDR3 length: 13
CDR3 protein: CASSRGNTYEQYF

J gene: TRBJ1-6
V gene: TRBV7-9
CDR3 length: 15
CDR3 protein: CASSIAGGANSPLHF

J gene: TRBJ2-2
V gene: TRBV7-8
CDR3 length: 15
CDR3 protein: CASSVSVFNSGELFF

J gene: TRBJ1-6
V gene: TRBV30
CDR3 length: 14
CDR3 protein: CAWSVFTYNSPLHF

J gene: TRBJ1-5
V gene: TRBV2
CDR3 length: 15
CDR3 protein: CASSEARRNNQPQHF

J gene: TRBJ2-7
V gene: TRBV6-6
CDR3 length: 12
CDR3 protein: CASSPTGSEQYF

J gene: TRBJ1-3
V gene: TRBV15
CDR3 length: 15
CDR3 protein: CATSRPSEGGNTIYF